One TCR beta chain is described in this entry. This receptor's antigen is unknown. There are no base qualities to consult, and no much larger clone falls within one base. Using the deep immunoSEQ assay, TCR CDR3 regions were amplified from genomic DNA by multiplex PCR. For each cell subset, the extracted genomic DNA was distributed evenly across all wells of several immunoSEQ 96-well plates, and each plate served as one replicate. For sorted subsets, 150 to 250 ng of genomic DNA, equivalent to some 30,000 T cell genomes, went into each replicate PCR. Purified libraries were measured with a Qubit 3.0 fluorometer, size-checked on a Bioanalyzer 2100, and measured again with the KAPA Library Quantification kit. A separate single-read 150-cycle Illumina NextSeq 550 flow cell was used to sequence each immunoSEQ 96-well plate. The study's processing was this. Because the immunoSEQ output included only junctional sequences and no quality scores, the filtering could not be the same as the filtering used for full-length reads. Sequences were annotated with PyIR, a Python wrapper for IgBLAST v1.9, and V/J genes and CDR3 were assigned using IMGT germline references. Reads with weak V/J assignments (E-value above 1e-6), missing CDR3, stop codons, out-of-frame junctions, or ambiguous translated residues were removed. A V3J clonotype was defined by an identical inferred V gene, J gene, and CDR3 amino acid sequence. The percentage overlap between two repertoires was calculated by dividing the number of shared unique clonotypes by the size of the smaller repertoire. Repertoire richness was assessed with RTK rarefaction, the Chao1 estimator, and Recon v2.1 estimates of unobserved clonotypes. OLGA was used to compute generation probabilities for all TCRbeta clonotypes that the gDNA method yielded from a handful of donors. TCRdb's version of the immuneACCESS table is confined to in-frame rearrangements and falls short of the full clone set. An unresolved V gene accounts for under half of the shortfall where checked; the remainder is of unknown origin. V and J calls and clone size follow that table, whereas D and trimming were derived from the DNA. A total of some 580,000 clones appear in this sample, 97% of them only once. The top ten hold 0.045% to 0.07% of the sample.

The germline V end is reduced by 4 bases and the J end by 5 bases; junction bases left unmatched: 9. The CDR3 numbers 16 residues from cysteine through phenylalanine. Only the CDR3 DNA is retained, 48 bases long and in frame from the first base. The germline V gene specifies SGHRS as CDR1 and YFSETQ as CDR2. Healthy HIV-negative adults with no recently reported acute infections or vaccinations were included as donors. All donors were Caucasian adults living in Nashville, Tennessee, USA. CD4+ T cells were enriched by magnetic negative selection, after which naive cells were positively selected on CD45RA and the negative fraction was taken as the memory subset. Blood was collected by leukapheresis, and PBMCs were isolated by Ficoll-Histopaque density gradient centrifugation and then cryopreserved in liquid nitrogen vapor phase. Analytical flow cytometry was used to check the purity and quantity of each magnetically sorted T cell population. From each sorted fraction, genomic DNA was isolated and quantified by UV absorbance on a Nanodrop 2000c.

This specimen comes from a study of shared clonotypes between healthy human individuals (TCRdb year 2020). In the study overall: The cohort included a few men and a couple of women between 18 and 49 years of age. Leukapheresis yielded between about 0.9 and 9 billion PBMCs per donor. Different laboratories and diverse techniques were used to prepare libraries and sequence TCR repertoires, to increase sequencing depth and limit assay-specific biases. For each donor, CD4 naive and CD4 memory were each given three plates, CD8 naive was given two plates, and CD8 memory was given one plate. To estimate repertoire size and how much clonotypes are shared between individuals, the study performed deep sequencing of blood TCR repertoires from a few healthy adults.

Study-wide conclusions, independent of this receptor: Based on pairwise subsampling, the degree of clonotype sharing among donors was expected to be affected by sequencing depth. Only blood was sampled, and tissue TCR repertoires likely differ from those in blood. The small number of donors limited the genetic and exposure-history diversity represented. Compared with non-shared clonotypes, clonotypes shared by all four sorted-subset donors had higher generation probabilities. Approximately 5% of naive CD4, 3.5% of naive CD8, approximately 2% of memory CD4, and around 0.42% of memory CD8 clonotypes were shared across a few donors. Naive subsets generally had larger estimated clonotype richness than memory subsets. Incomplete sequencing was indicated by rarefaction of sorted-subset datasets, despite the large sequencing depth.

Sequenced material: naive CD4+ T cells sorted from blood. In the paper's terms, the cell subset or site label means: CD45RA+ positively selected. The rearrangement joined TRBV5-1 to TRBJ2-7; 13 nucleotides in the junction match TRBD2. The sequence was collected from a woman aged 25 to 39 in good health. The CDR3 reads as follows: CASSVRTSGRGNEQYF. The sequenced DNA: TGCGCCAGCAGCGTACGGACTAGCGGGAGAGGGAACGAGCAGTACTTC. The variable domain in full, with residues beyond the CDR3 obtained from the reference TRBV5-1 and TRBJ2-7 genes, is KAGVTQTPRYLIKTRGQQVTLSCSPISGHRSVSWYQQTPGQGLQFLFEYFSETQRNKGNFPGRFSGRQFSNSRSEMNVSTLELGDSALYLCASSVRTSGRGNEQYFGPGTRLTVT.